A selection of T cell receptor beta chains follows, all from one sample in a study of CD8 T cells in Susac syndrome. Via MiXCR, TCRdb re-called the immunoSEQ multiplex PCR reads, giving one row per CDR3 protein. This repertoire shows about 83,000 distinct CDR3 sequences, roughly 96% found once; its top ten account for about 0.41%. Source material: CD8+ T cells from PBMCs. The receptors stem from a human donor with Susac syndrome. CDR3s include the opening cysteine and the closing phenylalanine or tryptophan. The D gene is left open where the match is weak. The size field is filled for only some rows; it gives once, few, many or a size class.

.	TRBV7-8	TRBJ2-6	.	CASSLWQSSGANVLTF	TGTGCCAGCAGCTTATGGCAGAGCTCTGGGGCCAACGTCCTGACTTTC
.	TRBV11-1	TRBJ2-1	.	CASSLGVTYNEQFF	TGTGCCAGCAGCTTAGGCGTTACATACAATGAGCAGTTCTTC
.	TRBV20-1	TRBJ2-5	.	CSAPRRDEYQETQYF	TGCAGTGCACCCAGGCGGGACGAGTACCAAGAGACCCAGTACTTC
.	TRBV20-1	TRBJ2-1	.	CSANPVEGNEQFF	TGCAGTGCTAACCCTGTGGAGGGAAATGAGCAGTTCTTC
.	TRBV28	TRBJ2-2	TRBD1	CASRAWDSGSTGELFF	TGTGCCAGCAGAGCTTGGGACAGTGGTTCGACCGGGGAGCTGTTTTTT
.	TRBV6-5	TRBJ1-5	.	CASSSGRGVYSNQPQHF	TGTGCCAGCAGTTCCGGTAGAGGGGTGTATAGCAATCAGCCCCAGCATTTT
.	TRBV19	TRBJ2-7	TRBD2	CASSLTSGTNEQYF	TGTGCCAGTAGCCTGACTAGCGGGACCAACGAGCAGTACTTC
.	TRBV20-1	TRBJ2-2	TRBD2	CSAWTSWDTGELFF	TGCAGTGCCTGGACTAGCTGGGACACCGGGGAGCTGTTTTTT
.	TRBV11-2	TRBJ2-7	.	CASSLGGVEQYF	TGTGCCAGCAGCTTAGGAGGCGTTGAGCAGTACTTC
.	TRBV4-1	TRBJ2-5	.	CASSQDWGTQYF	TGCGCCAGCAGCCAAGATTGGGGGACCCAGTACTTC
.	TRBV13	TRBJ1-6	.	CASSLVGVRGSPLHF	TGTGCCAGCAGCTTAGTCGGGGTTCGCGGTTCACCCCTCCACTTT
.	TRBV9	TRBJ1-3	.	CASSSGRPGNTIYF	TGTGCCAGCAGCTCCGGGCGGCCTGGAAACACCATATATTTT
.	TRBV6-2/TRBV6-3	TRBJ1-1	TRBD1	CASRPGTGGNTEAFF	TGTGCCAGCAGGCCCGGGACAGGGGGCAACACTGAAGCTTTCTTT
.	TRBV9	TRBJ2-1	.	CASSPGPNEQFF	TGTGCCAGCAGTCCCGGACCTAATGAGCAGTTCTTC
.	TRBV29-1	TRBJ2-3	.	CSVHTLASTDTQYF	TGCAGCGTCCACACCCTAGCCAGCACAGATACGCAGTATTTT
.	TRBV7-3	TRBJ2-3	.	CASRALTESDTQYF	TGTGCCAGCCGAGCGTTGACAGAGTCGGATACGCAGTATTTT
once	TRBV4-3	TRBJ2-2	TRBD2	CASSQGLAGELGELFF	TGCGCCAGCAGCCAAGGGCTAGCGGGGGAGCTCGGGGAGCTGTTTTTT
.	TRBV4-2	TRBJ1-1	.	CASSLSLSGRAFF	TGTGCCAGCAGCCTCTCCCTGAGCGGACGGGCTTTCTTT
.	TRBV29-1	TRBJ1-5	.	CSVELVGAGGNQPQHF	TGCAGCGTCGAACTCGTGGGGGCAGGGGGCAATCAGCCCCAGCATTTT
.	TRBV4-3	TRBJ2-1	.	CASSHEGGSSYNEQFF	TGCGCCAGCAGCCACGAAGGAGGGTCCTCCTACAATGAGCAGTTCTTC
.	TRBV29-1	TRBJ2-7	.	CSVVGGAEFREQYF	TGCAGCGTTGTGGGGGGGGCGGAATTCCGCGAGCAGTACTTC
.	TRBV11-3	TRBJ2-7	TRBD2	CASSSPITSGNEQYF	TGTGCCAGCAGCTCCCCAATCACTAGCGGCAACGAGCAGTACTTC
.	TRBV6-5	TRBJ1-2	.	CASGAPPYGYTF	TGTGCCAGCGGGGCACCTCCTTATGGCTACACCTTC
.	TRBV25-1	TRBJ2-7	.	CASSESNGSYEQYF	TGTGCCAGCAGTGAATCGAACGGCTCCTACGAGCAGTACTTC
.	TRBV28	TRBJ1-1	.	CASSVGFSGNTEAFF	TGTGCCAGCAGCGTTGGGTTTTCGGGGAACACTGAAGCTTTCTTT
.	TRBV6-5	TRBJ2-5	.	CASSSGPPGTQYF	TGTGCCAGCAGCTCCGGGCCCCCGGGGACCCAGTACTTC
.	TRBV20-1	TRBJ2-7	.	CSARDRQGSYEQYF	TGCAGTGCTAGAGATCGTCAGGGTTCCTACGAGCAGTACTTC
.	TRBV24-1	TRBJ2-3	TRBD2	CATSDLRGDSTDTQYF	TGTGCCACCAGTGATTTGCGGGGGGACAGCACAGATACGCAGTATTTT
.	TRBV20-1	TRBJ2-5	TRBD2	CSARDIAGGQETQYF	TGCAGTGCTAGAGACATAGCGGGAGGACAAGAGACCCAGTACTTC
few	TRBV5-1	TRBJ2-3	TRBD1	CASSAEDRPSTDTQYF	TGCGCCAGCAGCGCGGAGGACAGGCCGAGCACAGATACGCAGTATTTT
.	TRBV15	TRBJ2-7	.	CATSTGSYEQYF	TGTGCCACCAGCACAGGTTCCTACGAGCAGTACTTC
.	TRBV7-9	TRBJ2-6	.	CASSLKGSGANVLTF	TGTGCCAGCAGCTTAAAGGGTTCCGGGGCCAACGTCCTGACTTTC
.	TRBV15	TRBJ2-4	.	CATASVAKNIQYF	TGTGCCACGGCCTCGGTTGCCAAAAACATTCAGTACTTC
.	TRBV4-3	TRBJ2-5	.	CASSQEVGYQETQYF	TGCGCCAGCAGCCAAGAAGTAGGGTATCAAGAGACCCAGTACTTC
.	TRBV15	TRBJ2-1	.	CATSVVGNEQFF	TGTGCCACCAGCGTCGTGGGCAATGAGCAGTTCTTC
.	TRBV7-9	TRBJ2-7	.	CASSTAYEQYF	TGTGCCAGCAGCACGGCCTACGAGCAGTACTTC
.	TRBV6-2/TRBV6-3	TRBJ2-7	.	CASSLQGEQYF	TGTGCCAGCAGCTTACAGGGTGAGCAGTACTTC
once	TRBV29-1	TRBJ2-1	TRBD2	CSVEGSAGGPYNEQFF	TGCAGCGTTGAAGGATCAGCGGGAGGGCCCTACAATGAGCAGTTCTTC